The sequence of this T cell receptor beta chain was determined in a study of T-cell memory formation after mild COVID-19. Study-level information: TCR clusters were mostly confined to one donor each. Whole-study findings and limits: Some SARS-CoV-2-responding clones were already detected in memory before infection.

The germline gives CDR1 SQVTM, CDR2 ANQGSEA. The CDR3 runs to 13 residues. V lost 5 bases, J lost 2 bases, and 7 bases lay in between. 5'RACE, which relied on constant-segment primers, yielded TCR alpha and TCR beta cDNA libraries carrying sample barcodes and UMIs. Via MiXCR, TCRdb re-called the 5' RACE reads, giving one row per CDR3 protein. The sample yields 200,000 to 300,000 distinct CDR3 sequences, approximately 9% seen once. A note on this clonotype: Antigen specificity is unknown.

The chain joins TRBV29-1 to TRBJ2-6, with unresolved D. This TCR was recovered from a man aged 18-30 years who had mild COVID-19 (a few samples of this study predate the infection). Cell type and time point are not known. Sequencing input: PBMCs or a T cell subset sorted from them (not recorded which). CDR3 loop: CSVRGPGANVLTF. CDR3 bases: TGCAGCGTTAGAGGCCCTGGGGCCAACGTCCTGACTTTC.